In its sample, the clone carrying this T cell receptor beta chain was seen a few times. Its antigen is unidentified. This sample's RNA came from whole unsorted tissue. More than 3 cm separated this lung sample from the edge of the tumor. TCRbeta libraries were built with three rounds of nested PCR, modified from ARM-PCR. TCRdb reanalysed the multiplex PCR reads using MiXCR and keeps one entry per CDR3 protein. The sample lists approximately 100,000 distinct CDR3 sequences; about 61% were seen once. The CDR3 length is 15 residues. V lost 3 bases and J 3 bases, leaving 15 bases between the germline ends. The germline V gene has CDR1 DFQATT and CDR2 SNEGSKA (reference sequence). This specimen belongs to a study of tumor and adjacent non-tumor tissue in lung cancer. Across the whole study: Histology: around twelve adenocarcinoma, a couple of squamous cell carcinoma, 1 small cell lung cancer. Samples averaged around 4.2 million productive TCRbeta reads each.

The study's findings and limits: Compared with tumor, normal lung showed significantly lower TCR diversity. Top 100 clones took a larger repertoire share in normal lung.

Sequencing was performed on distant non-tumor lung tissue. The rearrangement uses TRBV20-1 and TRBJ1-3; D is unresolved. The receptor comes from a man in his sixties with non-small cell lung cancer. The CDR3 region has the DNA TGCAGTGCTAGTGATAAGGGTCGGTTTGGAAACACCATATATTTT. Amino acids: CSASDKGRFGNTIYF.